This TCR beta chain was observed in a study of response to subunit inactivated influenza vaccine. This clonotype was counted at least ten times. One entry per CDR3 protein results from TCRdb running MiXCR on the RT-PCR reads. This sample yields 400,000 to 650,000 distinct CDR3 sequences, of which under 8.5% are seen a single time; roughly 14% belongs to the top ten. This CDR3 contains 17 residues. Losses at the gene ends were 0 bases for V and 9 bases for J; bases not matched to a gene: 7. Germline lookup yields CDR1 WSHSY and CDR2 SAAADI. Material: PBMCs from blood, obtained around 25 months after vaccination. This receptor was identified in a man in his fifties or sixties who received an inactivated influenza vaccine. The chain uses TRBV10-2 and TRBJ2-1; 14 nucleotides agree with TRBD2. The CDR3: CASSESSGTSGGLEQFF. The CDR3 DNA is TGCGCCAGCAGTGAGTCGTCCGGGACTAGCGGGGGACTTGAGCAGTTCTTC.